This T cell receptor beta chain was found in a study of blood T cell repertoires in COVID-19. Study details: Whether acute or convalescent, the COVID-19 samples came from the United States, Italy and Spain. Nucleic acid was either cDNA or gDNA, and it came from T cells, B-cell-depleted T cells, or PBMCs.

This clone has only a few counts. This CDR3 is 14 amino acids long. V lost 3 bases to trimming and J lost 3 bases, with 12 bases between them. Looked up from germline, CDR1 is SGHAT and CDR2 is FQNNGV. In the original workflow: The authors estimated nucleated cell counts from reference gene primer amplification. Libraries were prepared by immunoSEQ multiplex PCR; TCRdb keeps only in-frame clonotypes and omits some of them. For V, J and clone size, that table is used; D and trimming come from the DNA. The data hold about 23,000 clones, with approximately 85% observed a single time. The TCR comes from a man between 65 and 85 years old in a cohort sampled during active COVID-19. The V call is TRBV11-2, the J call TRBJ2-7; no reliable D call. The specimen was peripheral blood. The CDR3 DNA sequence: TGTGCCAGCAGCTTTACTCCGCAGCGCTACGAGCAGTACTTC. Its translation: CASSFTPQRYEQYF.